A single sample gave rise to the 3 T cell receptor beta chains below, sequenced in a study of blood T cell repertoires in COVID-19. The data were produced by immunoSEQ multiplex PCR, yet TCRdb's version contains in-frame clones alone and is incomplete. The sample records roughly 200,000 clones, around 86% being singletons. Source material: peripheral blood. The receptors originated from a man aged 60 to 75 with acute or convalescent COVID-19.

The V gene is TRBV4-2, the J gene TRBJ1-6, with 7 bases matching TRBD1. The V and J ends lost 2 bases and 10 bases, in that order; junction bases with no gene match: 8. The length of the CDR3 is 15 residues. Germline V CDR1 and CDR2: LGHNA, YNFKEQ. The CDR3 is CASSQQTTGNSPLHF. The CDR3 DNA reads TGTGCCAGCAGCCAACAGACGACAGGGAACTCACCCCTCCACTTT.

The chain is built from TRBV6-2 or TRBV6-3 and TRBJ1-6; possibly TRBD1 for D (6 bases). Germline V gene data show CDR1 as MNHEY and CDR2 as SVGEGT. The CDR3 is 17 amino acids. The V end lost 2 bases, the J end lost 6 bases, and 17 bases lay between the germline ends. The CDR3 sequence is CASSYPGQRASNSPLHF. The DNA for the CDR3 is TGTGCCAGCAGTTACCCCGGACAGAGAGCTAGTAATTCACCCCTCCACTTT.

This CDR3 reads CATRIRGRSTEAFF. The CDR3 DNA follows: TGTGCCACCCGTATCCGGGGGAGGAGCACTGAAGCTTTCTTT. The genes are TRBV19 and TRBJ1-1; D is perhaps TRBD1 (5 bases). The length of the CDR3 is 14 residues. The V end was cut by 10 bases, the J end by 4 bases, with 19 bases between. Germline V gene lookup returns CDR1 LNHDA and CDR2 SQIVND (reference sequence).